This T cell receptor beta chain emerged from a study of T cell responses to AZD1222 COVID-19 vaccine. Study observations and caveats: Clonal diversity may have been underestimated in mostly white British donors.

The germline gives CDR1 GTSNPN, CDR2 SVGIG (reference sequence). This CDR3 is 15 amino acids long. After removal of 0 bases from V and 9 bases from J, the junction contained 11 bases not matched to a gene. Clones were sequenced by immunoSEQ multiplex PCR, and TCRdb holds only the in-frame ones, with some missing. The sample shows 150,000 to 200,000 clones, 80% to 95% of them seen only once. A note on this clone: Its antigen is as yet unknown.

The origin of this receptor is an adult who received the AZD1222 COVID-19 vaccine. The material was peripheral blood, obtained 28 days after the second AZD1222 dose. J is TRBJ2-5 and V is TRBV30, with 9 bases matching TRBD2. The CDR3 nucleotides are TGTGCCTGGAGTGTACAAGGACTAGCGTCGGAGGCCCAGTACTTC. Protein product: CAWSVQGLASEAQYF.